The clone carrying this TCR beta chain showed up many times. What it binds is unknown. The data were taken from a study of T cells in Graves' hyperthyroidism and ophthalmopathy. Ophthalmopathy patients showed a Clinical Activity Score of at least 3, NOSPECS grade of at least 4 and duration under 3 months. Orbital computed tomography, thyroid ultrasound, serum thyroxine and TRAb, and clinical symptoms together informed the diagnoses. Amplified TCR beta CDR3 regions came from RNA transcripts. The TCR CDR3 first-round RT-PCR relied on the HTBI primer set. TCRdb reanalysed the multiplex PCR reads using MiXCR and keeps one entry per CDR3 protein. The sample consists of about 480,000 distinct CDR3 sequences, 24% of them appearing once. The CDR3 length is 13 residues. CDR1 is DFQATT, CDR2 SNEGSKA, per germline (reference sequence). The V end lost 3 bases, the J end lost 0 bases, and 8 bases lay between the germline ends.

General study findings and limits: Most thyroid clonotypes with frequency above 0.001 were detected in blood.

This TCR was sampled from a woman in her 30s with Graves' ophthalmopathy. V and J are TRBV20-1 and TRBJ1-1, with D uncertain. Sequencing used blood. The CDR3 nucleotides are TGCAGTGCTAGTTTAAGGGTGAACACTGAAGCTTTCTTT. Protein product: CSASLRVNTEAFF.